Below, 9 T cell receptor beta chains from the same sample are listed, as sequenced in a study of PD-L1 blockade in urothelial cancer. Produced via immunoSEQ multiplex PCR; TCRdb's table is partial and in-frame only. The profile shows 98,000 or so clones, around 89% of them singletons. Time point described: pretreatment peripheral blood. Source: PBMCs, taken around atezolizumab (anti-PD-L1) treatment. Every receptor here comes from a man aged 55 to 69 with urothelial cancer.

The chain recombines TRBV7-9 with TRBJ2-5, with D unresolved. Germline V gene lookup returns CDR1 SEHNR and CDR2 FQNEAQ (reference sequence). The CDR3 has 15 amino acids. The ends were cut back, 1 base at V and 1 base at J, with 10 bases in the middle. The CDR3 DNA follows: TGTGCCAGCAGCTTAGTTGGTACTTTCCAAGAGACCCAGTACTTC. This encodes CASSLVGTFQETQYF.

The rearrangement joins TRBV7-2 to TRBJ2-1; 10 nucleotides align to TRBD2. This CDR3 is 17 amino acids long. The germline gives CDR1 SGHTA, CDR2 FQGNSA. V was pared by 5 bases and J by 3 bases, with 10 bases of the junction left unmatched. The CDR3 sequence: CASSPVGSGGRYNEQFF. DNA of the CDR3: TGTGCCAGCAGCCCTGTGGGTAGCGGGGGGCGCTACAATGAGCAGTTCTTC.

The table lists this clone with a count of one. The chain joins TRBV7-2 to TRBJ1-5; TRBD1 might be the D (5 bases). The CDR3 loop spans 14 amino acids. V was clipped by 4 bases and J by 6 bases, with 13 bases between them. CDR1 is SGHTA and CDR2 is FQGNSA in the germline V gene. The CDR3 is CASSSNFDSQPQHF. The CDR3 region has the DNA TGTGCCAGCAGCTCGAACTTTGACAGTCAGCCCCAGCATTTT.

The J gene is TRBJ2-5, the V gene TRBV4-1; D gene unclear. Germline CDR1 and CDR2: MGHRA and YSYEKL. V was shortened by 1 base and J by 4 bases, with 10 bases between the two germline ends. The CDR3 length is 14 residues. CDR3: CASSQGRGAETQYF. For the CDR3, the DNA is TGCGCCAGCAGCCAAGGACGAGGAGCAGAGACCCAGTACTTC.

J is TRBJ2-2 and V is TRBV10-1; D is perhaps TRBD2 (5 bases). Germline loops: CDR1 WNHNN, CDR2 SYGVQD (reference sequence). The CDR3 spans 16 residues. V was clipped by 3 bases and J by 0 bases, with 11 bases between them. The CDR3 sequence is CASSEADRANTGELFF. The CDR3 nucleotides are TGCGCCAGCAGTGAAGCGGACCGTGCGAACACCGGGGAGCTGTTTTTT.

The genes are TRBV28 and TRBJ1-3; possibly TRBD1 for D (5 bases). The CDR3 is 15 amino acids. The germline V gene has CDR1 MDHEN and CDR2 SYDVKM. Trimming stripped 6 bases from V and 0 bases from J, with 12 bases between. The CDR3 loop is CASSPDTRSGNTIYF. Here the CDR3 DNA reads TGTGCCAGCAGCCCGGACACTCGCTCTGGAAACACCATATATTTT.

In nucleotides, the CDR3 is TGTGCCAGCAGCCGACTAGCGGGCGGAAGCTCCTACAATGAGCAGTTCTTC. Protein: CASSRLAGGSSYNEQFF. This chain uses TRBV11-3 with TRBJ2-1; TRBD2 matches at 10 bases. With 5 bases clipped from V and 0 bases from J, the junction kept 7 bases outside the gene matches. Per the germline V gene, CDR1 is SGHNT and CDR2 is YENEEA. The CDR3 has 17 amino acids.

The CDR3 loop reads CASSLEGGVNEQFF. Written as DNA, the CDR3 is TGTGCCAGCAGCTTAGAAGGGGGGGTAAATGAGCAGTTCTTC. The chain employs TRBV7-9 and TRBJ2-1; maybe TRBD2 (7 bases). The length of the CDR3 is 14 residues. Trimming left V 1 base short and J 7 bases short, with 11 bases between. Germline values: CDR1 SEHNR, CDR2 FQNEAQ (reference sequence).

This clone was counted only a few times. The chain recombines TRBV28 with TRBJ1-1; D may be TRBD1 (5 bases). CDR3 length: 15 residues. CDR1 is MDHEN and CDR2 is SYDVKM in the germline V gene. V was cut by 6 bases and J by 5 bases, with 19 bases left in between. The CDR3 DNA reads TGTGCCAGCAGGTCCTGGGGGGGAGTGGGAACTGAAGCTTTCTTT. Its translation is CASRSWGGVGTEAFF.